This entry features one TCR beta chain sequence. This clonotype was picked up a small number of times. Its specific antigen is unknown. Base-call qualities are not available, and no considerably larger clone is one nucleotide away. Expansion of CD8+CD57+ cells had been shown by flow cytometry in the patients chosen for sequencing. Every patient had severe acquired aplastic anemia, diagnosed using the International Study of Aplastic Anemia and Agranulocytosis and Camitta criteria. No patient had received any therapy when blood was sampled. In this study, sorted CD4+ and CD8+ T cells from the blood of healthy subjects and of severe aplastic anemia patients had their TCR repertoires deep-sequenced. In the USA, patient enrollment took place under clinicaltrials.gov protocols 00001620, 01623167, 00001397, 00071045, 00081523 and 00961064. Ficoll-Paque density gradient centrifugation was used to isolate peripheral blood mononuclear cells. CD4+ and CD8+ T cells were sorted by FACS or magnetic beads before DNA extraction.

Genomic DNA was used as template for profiling of TCR beta VDJ combinations and CDR3 sequences. TCR repertoire sequencing was run on an Illumina HiSeq 2000. As for how the authors treated the data: Repertoires were assessed using TRBV/TRBJ rearrangement plots, CDR3 size and DJ length profiles, and Simpson's diversity index. Whichever DNA sequence was most abundant in the deep sequencing data was defined as the immunodominant clone. CDR3 amino acid sequences were checked for sharing between subjects and were compared against published repertoires and the VDJdb database. TCRdb redid the processing of the public reads, applying fastp at Q25 and MiXCR, and retained in-frame beta chains. Each entry merges the rows of one CDR3 protein and shows their most common DNA and genes. TCRdb's processing, not the authors', yielded these V and J calls. This sample has roughly 250,000 distinct CDR3 sequences in its table, and 47% of those were observed once. The biggest ten clones account for 6.5% to 10% of the sample.

The germline V gene specifies KGHSH as CDR1 and LQKENI as CDR2. Cut back by 1 base and 0 bases, the V and J ends lie 6 bases apart. From its cysteine to its phenylalanine, the CDR3 spans 14 amino acids. Here the CDR3 DNA is all that survives: 42 bases in frame from base 1. The data originate from a study of CD8+CD57+ T cells in acquired aplastic anemia (dated by TCRdb to the late 2010s). As for the study more broadly: On average, sorted CD4+ and CD8+ cells yielded 3 to 4 ug of extracted DNA, with a range of 0.2 to 27.4 ug. CD8+CD57+ expansion was defined as a frequency above the mean frequency observed in healthy subjects. Here is what the overall study found, with its caveats: CD8+ Simpson's diversity did not differ significantly between patients and healthy controls (P=0.060). Around 27 CD8+ CDR3 sequences were found to be shared between patients and controls, but these sequences appeared to be highly expressed in patients and within the immunodominant clones of the patients.

This TCR was sampled from a human donor with aplastic anemia. The chain joins TRBV18 to TRBJ1-1, with no D gene named confidently. Sequencing was performed on sorted CD4+, CD8+, or CD8+CD57+ T cells (not recorded which) from PBMCs. The CDR3 region: CASSPQGMNTEAFF. The bases are TGTGCCAGCTCACCACAGGGCATGAACACTGAAGCTTTCTTT.